The 5 T cell receptor beta chains given below trace back to one sample, sequenced in a study of technical replicates of blood from a handful of donors. TCRdb's copy holds only in-frame clones and misses some; the assay was immunoSEQ multiplex PCR. In the table there are some 80,000 clones, around 96% of which are singletons. Sequenced sample: T cells isolated from PBMCs. These receptors came from a human donor in good health.

This chain joins TRBV11-3 and TRBJ1-1, with TRBD1 matching 7 bases. With V trimmed by 6 bases and J by 2 bases, 6 bases remained unmatched. The germline V gene encodes CDR1 SGHNT and CDR2 YENEEA. This CDR3 contains 14 residues. As DNA, the CDR3 is TGTGCCAGCAGAGGGGGCAGGCAAAACACTGAAGCTTTCTTT. The encoded protein is CASRGGRQNTEAFF.

This chain joins TRBV27 and TRBJ2-7; TRBD1 agrees at 8 bases. CDR1 and CDR2 from the germline V gene are MNHEY and SMNVEV (reference sequence). Germline trimming cut 2 bases from V and 6 bases from J; bases unmatched to any gene: 3. The CDR3 totals 13 residues. Here the CDR3 DNA reads TGTGCCAGCAGTTTACAGGGGGCAGGCGAGCAGTACTTC. This gives the protein CASSLQGAGEQYF.

The chain combines TRBV27 with TRBJ1-1; the D gene is possibly TRBD1 (5 bases). Germline CDR1 is MNHEY and CDR2 is SMNVEV (reference sequence). The CDR3 extends over 13 amino acids. With 3 bases removed from V and 3 bases from J, the gap between germline ends came to 8 bases. In DNA, the CDR3 is TGTGCCAGCAGTTTGGGGGGGGACACTGAAGCTTTCTTT. Translated: CASSLGGDTEAFF.

V usage is TRBV6-5 and J usage is TRBJ2-7, with 14 positions matching TRBD2. CDR3 size: 15 residues. CDR1 is MNHEY, CDR2 SVGAGI, per germline. Losses at the gene ends were 6 bases for V and 5 bases for J; bases not matched to a gene: 6. The CDR3 coding sequence is TGTGCCAGCAGGCCGACTAGCGGGAGGGTAGACGAGCAGTACTTC. It yields the protein CASRPTSGRVDEQYF.

The chain links TRBV5-1 to TRBJ2-1, with TRBD1 matching over 9 bases. The CDR3 loop spans 17 amino acids. The V gene's germline CDR1 is SGHRS and CDR2 YFSETQ. V dropped 4 bases and J dropped 7; count of bases not matched to a gene: 15. Written as DNA, the CDR3 is TGCGCCAGCAGCGTGACCGTGCCGGGACAGGGTGTTAATGAGCAGTTCTTC. It codes for CASSVTVPGQGVNEQFF. The variable domain in full, with the rest retrieved from reference TRBV5-1 and TRBJ2-1, is KAGVTQTPRYLIKTRGQQVTLSCSPISGHRSVSWYQQTPGQGLQFLFEYFSETQRNKGNFPGRFSGRQFSNSRSEMNVSTLELGDSALYLCASSVTVPGQGVNEQFFGPGTRLTVL.